This T cell receptor beta chain was identified in a study of T cell repertoires in cytomegalovirus infection. TCRdb re-called the reads through MiXCR, storing one row per CDR3 protein. This table has 75,000 to 100,000 distinct CDR3 sequences, approximately 43% appearing once. Trimming cost V 1 base and J 2 bases, with 8 bases left between them. From germline, CDR1 is SEHNR and CDR2 FQNEAQ (reference sequence). The length of the CDR3 is 14 residues. As to this clonotype: Its antigen is not known.

Study-wide results and limits: The ex vivo response showed dominance by HLA-C-restricted CMV-specific TCR beta clonotypes. Pooled public TCR beta family frequency picked out CMV carriers with the relevant HLA.

This TCR derives from a human donor in good health (CMV status not recorded). Some clones in this sample may be carry-over from other donors' samples. The rearrangement joins TRBV7-9 to TRBJ1-2; no firm D call. The source was CD8+ T cells from cultured PBMCs, collected from culture after CMV antigen stimulation. DNA of the CDR3: TGTGCCAGCAGCTTAGATTCAAGGAACTATGGCTACACCTTC. The encoded protein is CASSLDSRNYGYTF.